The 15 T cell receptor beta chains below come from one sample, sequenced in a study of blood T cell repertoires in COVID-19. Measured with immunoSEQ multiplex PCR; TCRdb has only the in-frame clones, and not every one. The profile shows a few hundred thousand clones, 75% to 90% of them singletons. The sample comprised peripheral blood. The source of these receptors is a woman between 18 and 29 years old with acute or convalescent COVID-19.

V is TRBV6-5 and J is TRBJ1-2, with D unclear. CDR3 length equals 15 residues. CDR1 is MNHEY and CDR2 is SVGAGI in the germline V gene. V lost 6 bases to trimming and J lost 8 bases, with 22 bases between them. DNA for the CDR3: TGTGCCAGCAGGACGGGAGCGGAGGTTTCTTGGGGCTACACCTTC. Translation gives CASRTGAEVSWGYTF.

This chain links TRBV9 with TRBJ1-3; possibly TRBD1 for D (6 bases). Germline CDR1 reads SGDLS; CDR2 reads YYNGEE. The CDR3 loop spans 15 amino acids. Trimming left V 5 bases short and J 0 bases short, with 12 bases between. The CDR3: CASSHDRSSGNTIYF. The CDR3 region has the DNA TGTGCCAGCAGTCACGACAGGAGCTCTGGAAACACCATATATTTT.

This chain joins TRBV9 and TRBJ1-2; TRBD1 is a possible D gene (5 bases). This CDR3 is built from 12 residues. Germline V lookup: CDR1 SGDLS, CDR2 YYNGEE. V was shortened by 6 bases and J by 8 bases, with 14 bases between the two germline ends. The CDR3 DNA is TGTGCCAGCACCTCCCAGGGAGGAGGCTACACCTTC. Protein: CASTSQGGGYTF.

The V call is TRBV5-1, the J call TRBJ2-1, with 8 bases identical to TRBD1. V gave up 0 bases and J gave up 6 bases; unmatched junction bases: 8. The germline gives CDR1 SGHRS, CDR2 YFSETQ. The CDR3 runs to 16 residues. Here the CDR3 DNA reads TGCGCCAGCAGCTTGGGTCGGGACAGGCCCCGCAATGAGCAGTTCTTC. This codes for CASSLGRDRPRNEQFF.

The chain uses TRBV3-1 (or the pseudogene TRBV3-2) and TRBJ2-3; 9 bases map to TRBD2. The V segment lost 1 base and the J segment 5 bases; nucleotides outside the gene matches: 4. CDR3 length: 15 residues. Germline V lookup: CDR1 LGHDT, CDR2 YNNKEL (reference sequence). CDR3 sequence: CASSQGIAGEDTQYF. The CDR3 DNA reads TGTGCCAGCAGCCAAGGGATAGCGGGGGAAGATACGCAGTATTTT.

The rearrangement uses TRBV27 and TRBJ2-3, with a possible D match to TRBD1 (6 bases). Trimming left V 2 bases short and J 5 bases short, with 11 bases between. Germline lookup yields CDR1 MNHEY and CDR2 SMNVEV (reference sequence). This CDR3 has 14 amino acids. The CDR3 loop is CASSLVQGKDTQYF. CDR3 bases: TGTGCCAGCAGTTTAGTACAGGGTAAAGATACGCAGTATTTT.

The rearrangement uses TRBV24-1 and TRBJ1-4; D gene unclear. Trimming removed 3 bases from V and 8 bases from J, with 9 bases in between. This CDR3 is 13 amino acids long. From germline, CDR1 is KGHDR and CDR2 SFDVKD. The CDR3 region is CATSDAVGEKLFF. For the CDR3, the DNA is TGTGCCACCAGTGATGCGGTTGGGGAAAAACTGTTTTTT.

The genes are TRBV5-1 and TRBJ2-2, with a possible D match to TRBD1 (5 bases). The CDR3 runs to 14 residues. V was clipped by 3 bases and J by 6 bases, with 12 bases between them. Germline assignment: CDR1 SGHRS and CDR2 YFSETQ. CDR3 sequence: CASSSGLVAGELFF. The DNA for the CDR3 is TGCGCCAGCAGCTCAGGGTTGGTCGCCGGGGAGCTGTTTTTT.

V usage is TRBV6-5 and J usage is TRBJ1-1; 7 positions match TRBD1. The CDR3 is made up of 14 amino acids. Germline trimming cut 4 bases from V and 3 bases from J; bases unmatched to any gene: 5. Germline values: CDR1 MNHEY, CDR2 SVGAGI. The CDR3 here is CASSSLQGYTEAFF. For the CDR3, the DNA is TGTGCCAGCAGTTCCTTACAGGGGTACACTGAAGCTTTCTTT.

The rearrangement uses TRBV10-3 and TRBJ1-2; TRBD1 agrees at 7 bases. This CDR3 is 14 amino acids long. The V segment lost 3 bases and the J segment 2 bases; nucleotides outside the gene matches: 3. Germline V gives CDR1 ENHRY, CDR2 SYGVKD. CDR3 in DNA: TGTGCCATCAGTGACCAGGGACAGAACTATGGCTACACCTTC. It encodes CAISDQGQNYGYTF.

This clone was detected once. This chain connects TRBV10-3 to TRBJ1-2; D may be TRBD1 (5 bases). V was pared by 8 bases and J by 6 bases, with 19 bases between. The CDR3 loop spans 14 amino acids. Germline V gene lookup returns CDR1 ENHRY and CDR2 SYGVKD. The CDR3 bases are TGTGCCATCTGGGGGGGTAAGATATGGGATGGCTACACCTTC. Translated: CAIWGGKIWDGYTF.

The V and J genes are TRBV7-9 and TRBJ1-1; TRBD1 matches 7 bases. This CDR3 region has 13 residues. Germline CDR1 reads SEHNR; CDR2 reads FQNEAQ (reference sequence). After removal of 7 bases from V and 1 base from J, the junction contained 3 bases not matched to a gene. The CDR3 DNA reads TGTGCCAGCACCGGACAGGCGAACACTGAAGCTTTCTTT. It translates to CASTGQANTEAFF.

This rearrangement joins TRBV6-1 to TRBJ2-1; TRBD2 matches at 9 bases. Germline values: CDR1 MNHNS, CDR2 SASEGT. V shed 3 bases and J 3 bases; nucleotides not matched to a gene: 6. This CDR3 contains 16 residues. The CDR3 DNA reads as TGTGCCAGCAGTGATGAGCGGGGGGCTGGCTACAATGAGCAGTTCTTC. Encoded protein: CASSDERGAGYNEQFF.

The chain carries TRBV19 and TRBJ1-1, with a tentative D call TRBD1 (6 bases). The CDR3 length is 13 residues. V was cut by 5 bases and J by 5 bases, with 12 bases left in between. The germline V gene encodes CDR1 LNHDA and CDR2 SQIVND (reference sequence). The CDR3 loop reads CASSFAGVTEAFF. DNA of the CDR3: TGTGCCAGTAGTTTTGCAGGGGTTACTGAAGCTTTCTTT.

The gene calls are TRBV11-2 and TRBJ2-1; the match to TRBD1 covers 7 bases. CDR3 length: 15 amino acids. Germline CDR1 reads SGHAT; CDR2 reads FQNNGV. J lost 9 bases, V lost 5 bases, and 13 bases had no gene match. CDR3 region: CASSLKGADSVEQFF. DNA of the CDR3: TGTGCCAGCAGCCTAAAGGGGGCGGATAGCGTTGAGCAGTTCTTC.